These T cell receptor beta chains were read from a single sample in a study. TCRdb passed the 5' RACE reads through MiXCR, listing each CDR3 protein once. Seen here are tens of thousands of distinct CDR3 sequences, roughly a quarter observed once, and the top ten hold about 3%. The material sequenced was tumor-infiltrating naive CD4+ T cells sorted from the breast tumor. The receptors originated from a female donor with breast cancer. Each CDR3 is given with its conserved first and last residue. A D gene is named only where the DNA matches it firmly. Some rows have no size entry. The others give once, few or many, or a class for an expanded clone.

V gene	D gene	J gene	clone size	CDR3 protein	CDR3 DNA
TRBV20-1	.	TRBJ2-7	.	CSAEGGVISEQYF	TGCAGTGCTGAGGGCGGGGTGATCTCCGAGCAGTACTTC
TRBV5-1	TRBD2	TRBJ2-1	few	CASSATSGGYNEQFF	TGCGCCAGCAGCGCAACTAGCGGAGGCTACAATGAGCAGTTCTTC
TRBV5-1	.	TRBJ1-2	many	CASSLDPGTGGYTF	TGCGCCAGCAGCCTAGACCCGGGGACCGGTGGCTACACCTTC
TRBV10-1	.	TRBJ1-1	few	CASSFETNTEAFF	TGCGCCAGCAGCTTCGAAACGAACACTGAAGCTTTCTTT
TRBV7-2	TRBD1	TRBJ1-1	many	CASSRTGGNTEAFF	TGTGCCAGCAGCAGGACAGGGGGGAACACTGAAGCTTTCTTT
TRBV25-1	.	TRBJ1-3	.	CASSEGPLSGNTIYF	TGTGCCAGCAGTGAAGGACCTCTCTCTGGAAACACCATATATTTT
TRBV27	.	TRBJ1-1	.	CASSLRRQNTEAFF	TGTGCCAGCAGTTTGAGGCGACAGAACACTGAAGCTTTCTTT
TRBV29-1	TRBD1	TRBJ2-7	.	CSVDRGPGEQYF	TGCAGCGTAGACAGGGGGCCCGGCGAGCAGTACTTC
TRBV4-2	.	TRBJ2-2	few	CASGQNTGELFF	TGTGCCAGCGGGCAAAACACCGGGGAGCTGTTTTTT
TRBV20-1	.	TRBJ2-7	many	CSATLLYEQYF	TGCAGTGCCACCCTCCTCTACGAGCAGTACTTC
TRBV5-1	.	TRBJ1-1	few	CASSLLPGYTEAFF	TGCGCCAGCAGCTTGCTTCCGGGATACACTGAAGCTTTCTTT
TRBV6-5	TRBD2	TRBJ2-3	.	CASSASGGPSDTQYF	TGTGCCAGCAGTGCTAGCGGGGGGCCCTCAGATACGCAGTATTTT
TRBV12-3/TRBV12-4	.	TRBJ2-1	.	CASSPDGTSRRRSF	TGTGCCAGCAGTCCAGACGGGACCTCTCGCCGGCGGAGCTTC
TRBV7-3	TRBD2	TRBJ2-3	few	CASSPDGGMQYF	TGTGCCAGCAGCCCGGACGGGGGGATGCAGTATTTT
TRBV7-2	TRBD2	TRBJ2-1	few	CASSRTLTSAYNEQFF	TGTGCCAGCAGCCGGACGTTGACTAGCGCCTACAATGAGCAGTTCTTC
TRBV5-5	TRBD1	TRBJ1-2	.	CASSTGADGYTF	TGTGCCAGCAGCACAGGGGCGGACGGCTACACCTTC
TRBV20-1	.	TRBJ2-5	many	CSVELKPHVTQYF	TGCAGTGTTGAGTTAAAGCCCCATGTGACCCAGTACTTC
TRBV11-2	.	TRBJ1-2	.	CASCLGAGGGYTF	TGTGCCAGCTGCTTAGGTGCGGGCGGCGGCTACACCTTC
TRBV20-1	.	TRBJ2-3	once	CSAIESTDTQYF	TGCAGTGCTATAGAGAGCACAGATACGCAGTATTTT
TRBV6-5	.	TRBJ1-4	.	CATRLDATNEKLFF	TGTGCCACGAGGTTAGACGCAACTAATGAAAAACTGTTTTTT
TRBV5-1	.	TRBJ2-7	.	CASSLTPTETYEQYF	TGCGCCAGCAGCTTGACGCCGACAGAAACCTACGAGCAGTACTTC
TRBV20-1	.	TRBJ1-1	.	CSARDSQGNTEAFF	TGCAGTGCTAGAGATTCGCAGGGGAACACTGAAGCTTTCTTT
TRBV7-2	.	TRBJ2-4	few	CASSLINIQYF	TGTGCCAGCAGCTTAATAAACATTCAGTACTTC
TRBV5-1	.	TRBJ2-6	.	CASSLAHPSGANVLTF	TGCGCCAGCAGCTTGGCCCACCCCTCTGGGGCCAACGTCCTGACTTTC
TRBV9	TRBD2	TRBJ2-7	many	CASSVEPSGNYEQYF	TGTGCCAGCAGCGTAGAACCTAGCGGTAACTACGAGCAGTACTTC
TRBV10-1	TRBD2	TRBJ2-3	.	CASSEKGRVADTQYF	TGCGCCAGCAGTGAGAAGGGGAGGGTCGCGGATACGCAGTATTTT
TRBV5-1	.	TRBJ2-2	.	CASSLRQGGAGELFF	TGCGCCAGCAGCCTTCGACAGGGAGGGGCCGGGGAGCTGTTTTTT
TRBV20-1	TRBD2	TRBJ2-1	.	CSAVPSGRAGLNEQFF	TGCAGTGCCGTTCCAAGCGGGAGGGCCGGGTTAAATGAGCAGTTCTTC
TRBV6-5	.	TRBJ2-1	.	CASSTGTRILEQFF	TGTGCCAGCAGCACCGGGACTCGTATCCTTGAGCAGTTCTTC
TRBV5-8	TRBD1	TRBJ2-4	.	CASSFKVTGGAKNIQYF	TGTGCCAGCAGCTTCAAGGTGACAGGGGGAGCCAAAAACATTCAGTACTTC
TRBV5-1	TRBD2	TRBJ2-3	few	CASSISRGGRQDTQYF	TGCGCCAGCAGCATATCAAGGGGCGGGAGACAGGATACGCAGTATTTT
TRBV28	.	TRBJ2-7	.	CASSFSLYEQYF	TGTGCCAGCAGTTTTTCCCTCTACGAGCAGTACTTC
TRBV12-3/TRBV12-4	TRBD1	TRBJ1-4	once	CASSTGTATNEKLFF	TGTGCCAGCAGTACCGGGACAGCAACTAATGAAAAACTGTTTTTT
TRBV20-1	.	TRBJ2-3	few	CSGAGGSTDTQYF	TGCAGTGGGGCCGGTGGAAGCACAGATACGCAGTATTTT
TRBV6-5	TRBD1	TRBJ1-5	.	CTSSQGTGNQPQHF	TGTACCAGCAGTCAAGGGACAGGCAATCAGCCCCAGCATTTT
TRBV5-1	.	TRBJ1-1	few	CASSLVANTEAFF	TGCGCCAGCAGCTTGGTTGCCAACACTGAAGCTTTCTTT
TRBV7-9	.	TRBJ1-1	.	CASSPRGSTEAFF	TGTGCCAGCAGCCCACGAGGGAGCACTGAAGCTTTCTTT
TRBV4-1	.	TRBJ2-2	.	CASSPRTQTGELFF	TGCGCCAGCAGCCCGCGGACGCAGACCGGGGAGCTGTTTTTT
TRBV25-1	TRBD1	TRBJ2-1	.	CASSAKRTGGPYNEQFF	TGTGCCAGCAGTGCCAAGCGGACAGGGGGCCCCTACAATGAGCAGTTCTTC
TRBV5-1	.	TRBJ1-1	many	CASSLTMNTEAFF	TGCGCCAGCAGTCTGACCATGAACACTGAAGCTTTCTTT
TRBV20-1	.	TRBJ2-7	few	CSAGTTGYEQYF	TGCAGTGCGGGCACAACAGGCTACGAGCAGTACTTC
TRBV10-3	TRBD2	TRBJ2-7	.	CAIAGGDEQYF	TGTGCCATTGCGGGGGGAGACGAGCAGTACTTC
TRBV20-1	.	TRBJ2-3	.	CSATPGGHPPADTQYF	TGCAGTGCTACCCCTGGGGGGCATCCCCCCGCAGATACGCAGTATTTT
TRBV28	.	TRBJ2-5	.	CASRGAGSQETQYF	TGTGCCAGCAGAGGGGCGGGGTCACAAGAGACCCAGTACTTC
TRBV12-3/TRBV12-4	.	TRBJ2-1	.	CASLTLSGSYNEQFF	TGTGCCAGCTTAACGCTTAGCGGTTCCTACAATGAGCAGTTCTTC
TRBV20-1	TRBD1	TRBJ2-1	few	CSADRGLVGNEQFF	TGCAGTGCCGACAGGGGGCTGGTTGGCAATGAGCAGTTCTTC
TRBV4-2	TRBD1	TRBJ2-2	.	CASTRQGSTGELFF	TGTGCCAGCACCCGACAGGGTTCCACCGGGGAGCTGTTTTTT
TRBV4-2	.	TRBJ2-6	.	CASSHAGLNSGANVLTF	TGTGCCAGCAGCCACGCAGGCTTGAACTCTGGGGCCAACGTCCTGACTTTC
TRBV29-1	.	TRBJ1-1	.	CSVKPQLEAFF	TGCAGCGTTAAGCCCCAGCTTGAAGCTTTCTTT
TRBV5-4	.	TRBJ2-1	few	CASSPDLARGEQFF	TGTGCCAGCAGCCCGGACTTGGCGAGGGGTGAGCAGTTCTTC
TRBV6-5	.	TRBJ1-1	many	CASRGNRNTEAFF	TGTGCCAGCAGAGGTAACAGGAACACTGAAGCTTTCTTT
TRBV9	.	TRBJ1-1	.	CASSVVAVGTEAFF	TGTGCCAGCAGCGTAGTGGCGGTGGGCACTGAAGCTTTCTTT
TRBV9	.	TRBJ2-5	.	CASSTGTGETQYF	TGTGCCAGCAGCACAGGGACGGGGGAGACCCAGTACTTC
TRBV5-1	TRBD1	TRBJ1-1	few	CASSVGQENTEAFF	TGCGCCAGCAGCGTGGGACAGGAGAACACTGAAGCTTTCTTT
TRBV5-1	.	TRBJ2-1	.	CASSLNGGNYNEQFF	TGCGCCAGCAGCTTGAACGGCGGGAACTACAATGAGCAGTTCTTC